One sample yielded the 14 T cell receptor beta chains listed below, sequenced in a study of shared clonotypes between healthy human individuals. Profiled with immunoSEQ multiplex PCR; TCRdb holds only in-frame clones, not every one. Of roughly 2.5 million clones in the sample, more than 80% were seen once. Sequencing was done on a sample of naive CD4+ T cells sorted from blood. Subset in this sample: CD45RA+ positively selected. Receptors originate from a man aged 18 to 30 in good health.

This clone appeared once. The CDR3 protein is CASSGTSGKRGETQYF. CDR3 coding DNA: TGTGCCAGCAGCGGCACTAGCGGTAAAAGGGGAGAGACCCAGTACTTC. V is TRBV9 and J is TRBJ2-5; 8 nucleotides line up with TRBD2. The V gene's germline CDR1 is SGDLS and CDR2 YYNGEE. Trimming took 3 bases from V and 4 from J; bases not matched to a gene: 11. CDR3 size: 16 residues.

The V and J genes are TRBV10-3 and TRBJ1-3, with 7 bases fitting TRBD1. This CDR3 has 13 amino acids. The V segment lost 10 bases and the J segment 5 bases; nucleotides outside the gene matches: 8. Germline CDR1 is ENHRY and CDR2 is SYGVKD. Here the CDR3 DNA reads TGTGCCAGTTGGAGGGACAGCAGAAACACCATATATTTT. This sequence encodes CASWRDSRNTIYF.

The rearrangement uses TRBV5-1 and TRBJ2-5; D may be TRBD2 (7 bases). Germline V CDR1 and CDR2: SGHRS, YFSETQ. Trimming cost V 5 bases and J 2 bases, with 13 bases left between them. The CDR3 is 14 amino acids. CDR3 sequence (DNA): TGCGCCAGCAGTAGGCGGGGGCTTCAAGAGACCCAGTACTTC. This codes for CASSRRGLQETQYF.

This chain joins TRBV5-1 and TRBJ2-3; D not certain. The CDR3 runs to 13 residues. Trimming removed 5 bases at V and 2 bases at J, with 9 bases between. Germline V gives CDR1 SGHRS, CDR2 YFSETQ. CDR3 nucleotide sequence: TGCGCCAGCAGGGTAGACGTCACAGATACGCAGTATTTT. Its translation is CASRVDVTDTQYF.

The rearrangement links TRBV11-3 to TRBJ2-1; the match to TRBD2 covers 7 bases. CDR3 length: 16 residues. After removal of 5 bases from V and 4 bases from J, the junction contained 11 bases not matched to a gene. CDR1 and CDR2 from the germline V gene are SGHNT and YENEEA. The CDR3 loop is CASSPGGLGLYNEQFF. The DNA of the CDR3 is TGTGCCAGCAGCCCGGGCGGACTAGGGCTTTACAATGAGCAGTTCTTC.

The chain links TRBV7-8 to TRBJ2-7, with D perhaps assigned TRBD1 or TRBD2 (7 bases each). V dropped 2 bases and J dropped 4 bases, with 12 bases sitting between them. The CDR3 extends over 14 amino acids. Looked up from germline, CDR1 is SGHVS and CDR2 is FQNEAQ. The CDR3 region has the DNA TGTGCCAGCAGCTTAAGGCAGGGGGGGTACGAGCAGTACTTC. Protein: CASSLRQGGYEQYF.

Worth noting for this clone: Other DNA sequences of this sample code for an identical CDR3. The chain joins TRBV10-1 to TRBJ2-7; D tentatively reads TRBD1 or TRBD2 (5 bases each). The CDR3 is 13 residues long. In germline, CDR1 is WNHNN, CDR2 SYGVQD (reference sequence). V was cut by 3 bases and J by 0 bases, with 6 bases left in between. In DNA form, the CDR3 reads TGCGCCAGCAGTGACGGGACCTCCTACGAGCAGTACTTC. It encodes CASSDGTSYEQYF.

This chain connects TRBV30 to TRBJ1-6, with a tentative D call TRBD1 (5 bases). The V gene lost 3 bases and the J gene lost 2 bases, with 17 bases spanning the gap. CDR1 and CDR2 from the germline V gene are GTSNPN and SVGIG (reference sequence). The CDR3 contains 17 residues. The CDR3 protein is CAWRPTGGSTYNSPLHF. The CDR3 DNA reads TGTGCCTGGAGGCCGACCGGGGGGAGCACCTATAATTCACCCCTCCACTTT.

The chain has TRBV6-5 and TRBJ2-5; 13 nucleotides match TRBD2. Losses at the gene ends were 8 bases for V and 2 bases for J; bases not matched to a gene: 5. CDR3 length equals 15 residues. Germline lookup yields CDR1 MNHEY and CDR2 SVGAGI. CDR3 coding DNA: TGTGCCAGCCGACTAGCGGGAGGTGGGCAAGAGACCCAGTACTTC. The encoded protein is CASRLAGGGQETQYF.

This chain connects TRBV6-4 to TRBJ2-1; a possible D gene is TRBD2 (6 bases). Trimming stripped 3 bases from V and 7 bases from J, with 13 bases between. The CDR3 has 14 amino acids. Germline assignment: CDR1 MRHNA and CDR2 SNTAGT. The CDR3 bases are TGTGCCAGCAGTGAATGGAGGGCTTCGAATGAGCAGTTCTTC. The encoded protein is CASSEWRASNEQFF.

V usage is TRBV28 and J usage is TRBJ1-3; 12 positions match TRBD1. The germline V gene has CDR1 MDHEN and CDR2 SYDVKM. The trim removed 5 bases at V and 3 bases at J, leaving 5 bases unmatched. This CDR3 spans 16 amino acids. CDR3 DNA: TGTGCCAGCAGTCCTGGGACAGGGGGCTATGGAAACACCATATATTTT. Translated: CASSPGTGGYGNTIYF. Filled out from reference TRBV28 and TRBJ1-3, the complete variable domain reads DVKVTQSSRYLVKRTGEKVFLECVQDMDHENMFWYRQDPGLGLRLIYFSYDVKMKEKGDIPEGYSVSREKKERFSLILESASTNQTSMYLCASSPGTGGYGNTIYFGEGSWLTVV.

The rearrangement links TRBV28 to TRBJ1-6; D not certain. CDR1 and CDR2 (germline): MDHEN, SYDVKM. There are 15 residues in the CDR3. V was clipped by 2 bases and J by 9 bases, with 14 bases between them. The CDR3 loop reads CASSLIRVSGSPLHF. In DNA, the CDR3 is TGTGCCAGCAGTTTAATTCGGGTTTCTGGTTCACCCCTCCACTTT.

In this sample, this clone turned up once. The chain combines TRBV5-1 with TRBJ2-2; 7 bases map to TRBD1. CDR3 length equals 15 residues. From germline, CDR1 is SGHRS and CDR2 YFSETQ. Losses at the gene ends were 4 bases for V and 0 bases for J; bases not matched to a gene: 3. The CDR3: CASSQGTANTGELFF. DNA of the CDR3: TGCGCCAGCAGCCAGGGGACAGCGAACACCGGGGAGCTGTTTTTT.

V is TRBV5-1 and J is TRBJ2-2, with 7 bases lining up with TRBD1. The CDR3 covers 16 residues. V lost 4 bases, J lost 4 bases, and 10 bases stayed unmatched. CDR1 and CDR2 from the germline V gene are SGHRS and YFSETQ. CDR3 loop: CASSIQGSPSTGELFF. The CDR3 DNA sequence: TGCGCCAGCAGCATACAGGGGTCTCCGAGCACCGGGGAGCTGTTTTTT.